These 2 T cell receptor beta chains originate from one sample sequenced in a study of identical twins. TCRdb re-called the 5' RACE reads through MiXCR, storing one row per CDR3 protein. The repertoire has approximately 1.8 million distinct CDR3 sequences, less than 40% of them found once; the top ten carry approximately 0.29%. Sequencing was carried out using cord blood. The receptor set was obtained from a newborn girl in good health.

The chain couples TRBV24-1 to TRBJ2-3; either TRBD1 or TRBD2 may fit D (5 bases each). The CDR3 loop spans 15 amino acids. V lost 2 bases to trimming and J lost 2 bases, with 10 bases between them. The V gene's germline CDR1 is KGHDR and CDR2 SFDVKD. CDR3 coding DNA: TGTGCCACCAGTGATTCCGGGACCCCCACAGATACGCAGTATTTT. This gives the protein CATSDSGTPTDTQYF.

This clonotype was seen more than once but under ten times. The rearrangement uses TRBV3-1 and TRBJ1-2; D is undetermined. The germline CDR1 and CDR2 sequences are LGHDT and YNNKEL (reference sequence). V was trimmed by 4 bases and J by 3 bases, leaving 9 bases between them. The CDR3 has 13 residues. The chain's CDR3 is CASSPWEDYGYTF. As DNA, the CDR3 is TGTGCCAGCAGCCCTTGGGAGGACTATGGCTACACCTTC.